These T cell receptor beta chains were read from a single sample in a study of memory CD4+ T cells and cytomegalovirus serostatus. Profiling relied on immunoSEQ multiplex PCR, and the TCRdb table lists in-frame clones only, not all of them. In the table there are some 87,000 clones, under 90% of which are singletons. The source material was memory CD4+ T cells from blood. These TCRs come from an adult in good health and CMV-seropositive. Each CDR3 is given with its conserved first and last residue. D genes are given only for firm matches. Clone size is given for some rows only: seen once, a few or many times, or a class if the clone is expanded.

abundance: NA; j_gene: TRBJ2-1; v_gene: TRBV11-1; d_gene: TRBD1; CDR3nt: TGTGCCAGCAGCTTAGGCGGACAGGGGTATGAGCAGTTCTTC; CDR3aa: CASSLGGQGYEQFF
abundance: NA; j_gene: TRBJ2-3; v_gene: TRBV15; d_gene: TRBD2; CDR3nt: TGTGCCACCCGGGATCCGGGAGGTCCAGATACGCAGTATTTT; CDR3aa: CATRDPGGPDTQYF
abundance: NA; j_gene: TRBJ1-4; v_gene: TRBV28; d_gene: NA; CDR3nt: TGTGCCAGCATTCGGGGCGGGGGTCTGAGTGAAAAACTGTTTTTT; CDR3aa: CASIRGGGLSEKLFF
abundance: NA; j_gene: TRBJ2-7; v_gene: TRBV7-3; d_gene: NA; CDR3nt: TGTGCCAGCAGCTTTTACGAGCGGAACGAGCAGTACTTC; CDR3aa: CASSFYERNEQYF
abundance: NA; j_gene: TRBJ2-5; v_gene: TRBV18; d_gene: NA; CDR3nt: TGTGCCAGCTCACTGGGAGAGGAAGAGACCCAGTACTTC; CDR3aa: CASSLGEEETQYF
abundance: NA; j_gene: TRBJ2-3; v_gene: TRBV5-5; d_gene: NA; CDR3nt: TGTGCCAGCAGCTTGGGACCGCACACAGATACGCAGTATTTT; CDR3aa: CASSLGPHTDTQYF
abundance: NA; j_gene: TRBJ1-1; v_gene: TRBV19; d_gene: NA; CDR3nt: TGTGCCAGTACTACAGGGACAACCTCGAGGATCACTGAAGCTTTCTTT; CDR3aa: CASTTGTTSRITEAFF
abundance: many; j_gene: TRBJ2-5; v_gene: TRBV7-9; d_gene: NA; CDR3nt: TGTGCCAGCAGCTTAGGGGGGACGGAGACCCAGTACTTC; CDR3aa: CASSLGGTETQYF
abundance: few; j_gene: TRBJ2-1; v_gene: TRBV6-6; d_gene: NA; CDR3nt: TGTGCCAGCAGTTACGCACTAGTAGGCAATGAGCAGTTCTTC; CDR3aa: CASSYALVGNEQFF
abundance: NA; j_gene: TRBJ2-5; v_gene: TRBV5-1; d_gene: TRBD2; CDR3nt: TGCGCCAGCAGCAGGGGACTAGGAGAGACCCAGTACTTC; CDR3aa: CASSRGLGETQYF
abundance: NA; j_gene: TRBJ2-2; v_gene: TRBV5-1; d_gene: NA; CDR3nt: TGCGCGGGACGGGCAGCCGAGAACACCGGGGAGCTGTTTTTT; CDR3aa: CAGRAAENTGELFF
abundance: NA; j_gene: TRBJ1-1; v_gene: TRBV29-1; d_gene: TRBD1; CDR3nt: TGCAGCGCGAAGGACAGGGTGGATGAAGCTTTCTTT; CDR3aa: CSAKDRVDEAFF
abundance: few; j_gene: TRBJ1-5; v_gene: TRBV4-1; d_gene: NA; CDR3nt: TGCGCCAGCAGCCAAGAACCACAAGGGGCCAGCCTAAATCAGCCCCAGCATTTT; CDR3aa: CASSQEPQGASLNQPQHF
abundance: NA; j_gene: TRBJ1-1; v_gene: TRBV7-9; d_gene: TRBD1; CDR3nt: TGTGCCAGCAGGTCTACGGGGACAGAAGGAGGTGAAGCTTTCTTT; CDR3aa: CASRSTGTEGGEAFF
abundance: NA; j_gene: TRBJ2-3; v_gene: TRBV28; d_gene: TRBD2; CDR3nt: TGTGCCAGCAGTTCCCGGACTAGCGACCTCACAGATACGCAGTATTTT; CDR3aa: CASSSRTSDLTDTQYF
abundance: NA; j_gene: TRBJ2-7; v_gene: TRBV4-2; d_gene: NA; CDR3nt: TGTGCCAGCAGCCAAGTAACAGGGAGAGACTACGAGCAGTACTTC; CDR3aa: CASSQVTGRDYEQYF
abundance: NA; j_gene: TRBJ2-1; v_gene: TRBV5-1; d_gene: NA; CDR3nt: TGCGCCAGCAGCCGGGACTCCCACGACACTGAGCAGTTCTTC; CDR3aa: CASSRDSHDTEQFF
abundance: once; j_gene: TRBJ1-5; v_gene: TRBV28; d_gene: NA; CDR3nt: TGTGCCAGCAGTTTTCTAGGGGCCGGGAATCAGCCCCAGCATTTT; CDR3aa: CASSFLGAGNQPQHF
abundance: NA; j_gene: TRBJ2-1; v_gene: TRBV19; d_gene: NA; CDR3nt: TGTGCCAGTAGCCCGACCCTTTCGGAGCAGTTCTTC; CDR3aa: CASSPTLSEQFF
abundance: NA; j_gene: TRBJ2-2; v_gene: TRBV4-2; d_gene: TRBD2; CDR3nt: TGTGCCAGCAGCCATGCGGGAGGTGGTGGGAACACCGGGGAGCTGTTTTTT; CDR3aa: CASSHAGGGGNTGELFF
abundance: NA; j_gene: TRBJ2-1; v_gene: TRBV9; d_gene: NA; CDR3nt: TGTGCCAGCAGCGTAGTCGGGCAGGGAGGCAATGAGCAGTTCTTC; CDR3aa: CASSVVGQGGNEQFF
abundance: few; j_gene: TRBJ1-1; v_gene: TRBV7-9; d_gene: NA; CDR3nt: TGTGCCAGCAGCCCGGGGGTGGTAGCTTTCTTT; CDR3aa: CASSPGVVAFF
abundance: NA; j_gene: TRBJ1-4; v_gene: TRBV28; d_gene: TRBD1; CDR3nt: TGTGCCAGCACCAACCCGTGGAGGGGGCCCGCCAATGAAAAACTGTTTTTT; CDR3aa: CASTNPWRGPANEKLFF
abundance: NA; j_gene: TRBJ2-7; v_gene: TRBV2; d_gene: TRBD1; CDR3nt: TGTGCCAGCAGTGCGACAGGGAATTCCTACGAGCAGTACTTC; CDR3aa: CASSATGNSYEQYF
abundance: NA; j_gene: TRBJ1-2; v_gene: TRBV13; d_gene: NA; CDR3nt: TGTGCCAGCAGCCCAAGGGACTCTACCGGCAGCTATGGCTACACCTTC; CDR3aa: CASSPRDSTGSYGYTF
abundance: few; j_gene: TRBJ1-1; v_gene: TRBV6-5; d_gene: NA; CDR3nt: TGTGCCAGCAGTTACTTAGCGAGGTCTGAAGCTTTCTTT; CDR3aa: CASSYLARSEAFF
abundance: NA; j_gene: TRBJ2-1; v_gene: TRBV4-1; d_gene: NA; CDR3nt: TGCGCCAGCACGCCGGAGCCACACACACACGAGCAGTTCTTC; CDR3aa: CASTPEPHTHEQFF
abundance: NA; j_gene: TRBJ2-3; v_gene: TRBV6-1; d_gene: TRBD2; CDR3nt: TGTGCCAGCAGTGAATTAGCGGGAGGGTCCGGCACAGATACGCAGTATTTT; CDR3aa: CASSELAGGSGTDTQYF
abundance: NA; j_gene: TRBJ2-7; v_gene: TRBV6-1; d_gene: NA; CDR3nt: TGTGCCAGCAGTGAAGTCTCTTACGAGCAGTACTTC; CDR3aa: CASSEVSYEQYF
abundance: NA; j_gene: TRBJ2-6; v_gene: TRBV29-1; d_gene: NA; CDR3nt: TGCAGCGTTACAGGCCGAAAGGGGGCCAACGTCCTGACTTTC; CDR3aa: CSVTGRKGANVLTF
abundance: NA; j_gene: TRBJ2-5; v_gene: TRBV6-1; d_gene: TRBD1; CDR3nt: TGTGCCAGCCAGGGGACAGGGGGGGAGACCCAGTACTTC; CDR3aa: CASQGTGGETQYF
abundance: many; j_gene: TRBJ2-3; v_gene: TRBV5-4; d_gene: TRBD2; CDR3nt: TGTGCCAGCAGGGCGGGACTAGCGGGGACCACAGATACGCAGTATTTT; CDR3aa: CASRAGLAGTTDTQYF
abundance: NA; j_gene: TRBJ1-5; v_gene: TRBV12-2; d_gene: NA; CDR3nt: TGTGCAAGTCGCCAGAAGCCAGGGGGAGGAGGGCAGCCCCAGCATTTT; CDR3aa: CASRQKPGGGGQPQHF
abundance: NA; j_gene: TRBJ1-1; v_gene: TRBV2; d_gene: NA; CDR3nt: TGTGCCAGCAGCTCGACAGCTAACACTGAAGCTTTCTTT; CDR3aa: CASSSTANTEAFF
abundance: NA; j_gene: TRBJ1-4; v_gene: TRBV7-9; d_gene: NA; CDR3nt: TGTGCCAGCAGCTTATCGGGCGAGGGAAAACTGTTTTTT; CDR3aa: CASSLSGEGKLFF
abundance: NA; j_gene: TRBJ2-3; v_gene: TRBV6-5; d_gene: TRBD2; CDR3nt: TGTGCCAGCAGTTCCGCCGGGACTAGCGGGAGGGATACGCAGTATTTT; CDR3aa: CASSSAGTSGRDTQYF
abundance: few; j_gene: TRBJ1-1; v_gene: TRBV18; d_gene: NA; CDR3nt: TGTGCCAGCTCAGCCGTGAGGGAGACTGAAGCTTTCTTT; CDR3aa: CASSAVRETEAFF
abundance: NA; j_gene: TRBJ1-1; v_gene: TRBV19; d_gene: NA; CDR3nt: TGTGCCAGTAGTCCCCGCCGGACAATAATGAACACTGAAGCTTTCTTT; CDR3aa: CASSPRRTIMNTEAFF
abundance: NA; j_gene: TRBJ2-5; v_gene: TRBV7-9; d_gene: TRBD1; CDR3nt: TGTGCCAGCAGTTCGACAGGGTTGGAGACCCAGTACTTC; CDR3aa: CASSSTGLETQYF
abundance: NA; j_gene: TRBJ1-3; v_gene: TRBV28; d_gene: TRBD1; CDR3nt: TGTGCCAGCAGGACCACGGGACAGGGAAACACCATATATTTT; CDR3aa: CASRTTGQGNTIYF
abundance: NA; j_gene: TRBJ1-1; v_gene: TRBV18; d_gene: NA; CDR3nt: TGTGCCAGCTCACCCCGGACCGATTCCACTGAAGCTTTCTTT; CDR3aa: CASSPRTDSTEAFF
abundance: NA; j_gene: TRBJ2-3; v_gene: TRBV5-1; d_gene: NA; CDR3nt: TGCGCCAGCAGCTCCCTTTCCACATATACGCAGTATTTT; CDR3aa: CASSSLSTYTQYF
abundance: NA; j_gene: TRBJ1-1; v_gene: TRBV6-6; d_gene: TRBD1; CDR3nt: TGTGCCAGCAGTTCACGGGGACAGGGTCGCACTGAAGCTTTCTTT; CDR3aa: CASSSRGQGRTEAFF
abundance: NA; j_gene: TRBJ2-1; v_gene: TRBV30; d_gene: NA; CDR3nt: TGTGCCTGGAGTGCCAGATACAATGAGCAGTTCTTC; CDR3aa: CAWSARYNEQFF
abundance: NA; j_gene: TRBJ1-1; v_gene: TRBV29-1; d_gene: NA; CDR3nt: TGCAGCGTTGCGGTGTCGGTGAACACTGAAGCTTTCTTT; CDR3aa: CSVAVSVNTEAFF
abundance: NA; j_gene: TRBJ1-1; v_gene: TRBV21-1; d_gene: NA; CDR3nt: TGTGCCAGCAGCAAAGAAACAGGGGCGATGAACACTGAAGCTTTCTTT; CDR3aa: CASSKETGAMNTEAFF
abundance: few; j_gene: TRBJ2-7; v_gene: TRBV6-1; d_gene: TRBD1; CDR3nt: TGTGCCAGCAGTGAGCTCGGGACAGGGTCCTACGAGCAGTACTTC; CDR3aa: CASSELGTGSYEQYF
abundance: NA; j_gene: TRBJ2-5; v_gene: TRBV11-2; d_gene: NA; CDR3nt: TGTGCCAGCAGCTTAGGGCTAGCTTGGGGCTCCCAAGAGACCCAGTACTTC; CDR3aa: CASSLGLAWGSQETQYF
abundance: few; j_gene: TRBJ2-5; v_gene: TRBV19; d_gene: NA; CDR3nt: TGTGCCAGTAGTATCGGCGGAGAGACCCAGTACTTC; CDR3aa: CASSIGGETQYF
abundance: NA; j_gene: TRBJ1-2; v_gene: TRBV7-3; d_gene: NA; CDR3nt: TGTGCCAGCAGCTTCGCGGACAGCTATGGCTACACCTTC; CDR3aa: CASSFADSYGYTF
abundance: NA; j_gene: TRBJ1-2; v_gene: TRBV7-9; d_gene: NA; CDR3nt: TGTGCCAGCAGTTTAACCAGGGGAAGGTGGGATGGCTACACCTTC; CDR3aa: CASSLTRGRWDGYTF
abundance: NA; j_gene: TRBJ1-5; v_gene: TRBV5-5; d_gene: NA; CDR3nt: TGTGCCAGCAGCCGAGACAGTGGTAGCAATCAGCCCCAGCATTTT; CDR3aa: CASSRDSGSNQPQHF
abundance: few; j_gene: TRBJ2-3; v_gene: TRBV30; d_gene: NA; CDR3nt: TGTGCCTGGAGTTCACTGGGGGGTACGCAGTATTTT; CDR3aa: CAWSSLGGTQYF
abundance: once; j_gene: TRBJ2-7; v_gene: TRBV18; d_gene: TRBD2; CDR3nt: TGTGCCAGCTCAAATGGACTAGCGCGTGCGTCCTACGAGCAGTACTTC; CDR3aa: CASSNGLARASYEQYF
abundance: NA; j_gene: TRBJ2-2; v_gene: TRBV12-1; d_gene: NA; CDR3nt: TGTGCCAGCAGCTCTACGACTAGCGGAGGCCTTGTAACGAACACCGGGGAGCTGTTTTTT; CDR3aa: CASSSTTSGGLVTNTGELFF